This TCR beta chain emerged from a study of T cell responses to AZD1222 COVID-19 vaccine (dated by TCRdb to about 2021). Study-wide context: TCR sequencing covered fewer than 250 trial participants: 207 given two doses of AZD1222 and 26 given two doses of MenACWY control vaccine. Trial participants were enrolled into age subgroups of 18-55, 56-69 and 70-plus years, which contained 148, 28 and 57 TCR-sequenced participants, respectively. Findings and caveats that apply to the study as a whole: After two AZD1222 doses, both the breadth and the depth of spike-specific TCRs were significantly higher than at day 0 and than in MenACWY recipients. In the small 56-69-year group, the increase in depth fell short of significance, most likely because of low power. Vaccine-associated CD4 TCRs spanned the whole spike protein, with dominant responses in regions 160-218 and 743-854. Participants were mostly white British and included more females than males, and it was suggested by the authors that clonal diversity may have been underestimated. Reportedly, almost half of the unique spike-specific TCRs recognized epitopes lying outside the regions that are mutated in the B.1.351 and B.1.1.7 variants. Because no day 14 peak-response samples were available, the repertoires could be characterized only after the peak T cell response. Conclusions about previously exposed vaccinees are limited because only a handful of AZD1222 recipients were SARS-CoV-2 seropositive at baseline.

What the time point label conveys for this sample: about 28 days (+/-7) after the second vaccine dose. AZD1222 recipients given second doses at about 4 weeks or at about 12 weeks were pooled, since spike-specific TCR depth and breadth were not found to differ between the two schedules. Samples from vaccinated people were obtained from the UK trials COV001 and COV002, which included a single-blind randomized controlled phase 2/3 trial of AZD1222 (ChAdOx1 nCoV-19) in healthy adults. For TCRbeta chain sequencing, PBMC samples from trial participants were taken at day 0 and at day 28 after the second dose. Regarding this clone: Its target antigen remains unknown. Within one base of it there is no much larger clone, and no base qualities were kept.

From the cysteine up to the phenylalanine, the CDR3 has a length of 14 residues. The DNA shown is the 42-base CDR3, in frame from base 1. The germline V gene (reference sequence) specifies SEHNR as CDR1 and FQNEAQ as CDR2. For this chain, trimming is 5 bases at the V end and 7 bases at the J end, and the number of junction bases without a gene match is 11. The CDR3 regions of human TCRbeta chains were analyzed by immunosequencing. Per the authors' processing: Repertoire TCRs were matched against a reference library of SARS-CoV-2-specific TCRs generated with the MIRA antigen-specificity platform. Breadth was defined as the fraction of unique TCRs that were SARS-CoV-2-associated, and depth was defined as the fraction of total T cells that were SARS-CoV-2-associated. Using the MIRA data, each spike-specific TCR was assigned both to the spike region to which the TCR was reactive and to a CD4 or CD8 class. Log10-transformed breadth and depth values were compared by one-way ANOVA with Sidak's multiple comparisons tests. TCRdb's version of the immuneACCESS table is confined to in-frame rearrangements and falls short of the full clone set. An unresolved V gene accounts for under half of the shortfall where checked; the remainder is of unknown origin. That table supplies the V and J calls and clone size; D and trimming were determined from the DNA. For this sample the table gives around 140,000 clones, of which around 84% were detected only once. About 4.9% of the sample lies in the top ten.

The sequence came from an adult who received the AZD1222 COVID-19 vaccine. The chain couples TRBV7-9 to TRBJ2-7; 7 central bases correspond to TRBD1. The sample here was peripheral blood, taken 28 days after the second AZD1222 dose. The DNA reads TGTGCCAGCAGCCCTACGACAGGGTTAGGGGAGCAGTACTTC. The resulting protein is CASSPTTGLGEQYF. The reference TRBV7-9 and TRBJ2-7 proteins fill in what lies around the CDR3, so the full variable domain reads DTGVSQNPRHKITKRGQNVTFRCDPISEHNRLYWYRQTLGQGPEFLTYFQNEAQLEKSRLLSDRFSAERPKGSFSTLEIQRTEQGDSAMYLCASSPTTGLGEQYFGPGTRLTVT.